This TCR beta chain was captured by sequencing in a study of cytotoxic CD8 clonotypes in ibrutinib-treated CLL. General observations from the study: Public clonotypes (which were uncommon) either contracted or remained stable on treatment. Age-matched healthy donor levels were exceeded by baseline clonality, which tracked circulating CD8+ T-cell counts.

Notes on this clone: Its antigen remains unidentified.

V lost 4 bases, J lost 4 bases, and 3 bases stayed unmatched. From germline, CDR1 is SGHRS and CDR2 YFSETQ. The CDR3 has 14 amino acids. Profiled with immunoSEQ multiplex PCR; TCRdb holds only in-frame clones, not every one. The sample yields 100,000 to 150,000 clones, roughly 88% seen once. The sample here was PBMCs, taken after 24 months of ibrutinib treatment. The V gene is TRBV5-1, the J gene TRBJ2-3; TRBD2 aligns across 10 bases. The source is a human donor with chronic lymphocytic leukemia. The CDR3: CASSPSGGADTQYF. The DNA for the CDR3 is TGCGCCAGCAGCCCGAGCGGGGGGGCAGATACGCAGTATTTT. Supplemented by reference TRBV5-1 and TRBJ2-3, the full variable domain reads KAGVTQTPRYLIKTRGQQVTLSCSPISGHRSVSWYQQTPGQGLQFLFEYFSETQRNKGNFPGRFSGRQFSNSRSEMNVSTLELGDSALYLCASSPSGGADTQYFGPGTRLTVL.